Shown below are 28 T cell receptor beta chains from a single sample sequenced in a study of early T cells in non-severe SARS-CoV-2 infection. MiXCR, applied by TCRdb to the 5' RACE reads, yields one record per CDR3 protein. Of nearly 30,000 distinct CDR3 sequences listed, about 5.5% are singletons. Source material: whole blood. These receptors all come from an adult who was a healthcare worker with PCR-confirmed SARS-CoV-2 infection or an uninfected control (not recorded which).

CDR3 amino acids: CATSETASPAYNEQFF. The DNA for the CDR3 is TGTGCCACCAGTGAAACTGCTAGCCCTGCCTACAATGAGCAGTTCTTC. This chain links TRBV24-1 with TRBJ2-1; a possible D gene is TRBD2 (5 bases). The CDR3 spans 16 residues. From germline, CDR1 is KGHDR and CDR2 SFDVKD. V was trimmed by 4 bases and J by 2 bases, leaving 14 bases between them.

V usage is TRBV28 and J usage is TRBJ2-3; TRBD2 matches 7 bases. The junction had 8 bases not matched to a gene; V was cut back by 3 bases and J by 2 bases. The CDR3 loop spans 16 amino acids. Germline assignment: CDR1 MDHEN and CDR2 SYDVKM. CDR3 nucleotides: TGTGCCAGCAGTTTTATCGGGACTAAGGACACAGATACGCAGTATTTT. Its protein is CASSFIGTKDTDTQYF.

This clonotype occurred a few times. This chain links TRBV2 with TRBJ1-1, with 8 bases fitting TRBD1. V dropped 1 base and J dropped 5; count of bases not matched to a gene: 3. The CDR3 runs 14 residues. Per germline, CDR1 SNHLY and CDR2 FYNNEI. In DNA, the CDR3 is TGTGCCAGCAGTGAAGATGGGACAGGAACTGAAGCTTTCTTT. Protein: CASSEDGTGTEAFF.

This clonotype was observed many times. This rearrangement joins TRBV10-3 to TRBJ1-4; D gene ambiguous. Germline lookup yields CDR1 ENHRY and CDR2 SYGVKD. The CDR3 has 12 residues. V shed 1 base and J shed 11 bases, with 8 bases lying between them. The CDR3, as DNA: TGTGCCATCAGTGAGTTTCGTGGTAAACTGTTTTTT. As protein: CAISEFRGKLFF.

This clonotype was seen more than once but under ten times. The CDR3 sequence is CASSLARGSFSGYTF. CDR3 bases: TGTGCCAGCAGCTTGGCTAGGGGGTCCTTCTCTGGCTACACCTTC. The chain combines TRBV5-5 with TRBJ1-2, with D maybe TRBD1 (6 bases). Germline V gives CDR1 SGHKS, CDR2 YYEKEE (reference sequence). The length of the CDR3 is 15 residues. V was clipped by 0 bases and J by 7 bases, with 16 bases between them.

The J gene is TRBJ2-7, the V gene TRBV10-1; 8 bases match TRBD1. Losses at the gene ends were 1 base for V and 7 bases for J; bases not matched to a gene: 6. Germline V lookup: CDR1 WNHNN, CDR2 SYGVQD (reference sequence). The CDR3 has 14 amino acids. The CDR3 DNA is TGCGCCAGCAGTGAGTTACGGACAGGGCGAGAGCAGTACTTC. This translates into CASSELRTGREQYF.

This clonotype was recorded many times. This chain joins TRBV6-1 and TRBJ1-1, with 11 bases identical to TRBD1. From germline, CDR1 is MNHNS and CDR2 SASEGT. Trimming cost V 4 bases and J 7 bases; bases outside gene matches: 5. This CDR3 spans 14 amino acids. CDR3 loop: CASSARTGGSEAFF. The CDR3 DNA reads as TGTGCCAGCAGTGCCCGGACAGGGGGCAGTGAAGCTTTCTTT.

This clonotype was detected ten times or more. The rearrangement uses TRBV20-1 and TRBJ1-1; D remains ambiguous. Trimming cost V 3 bases and J 1 base, with 9 bases left between them. The CDR3 is 13 residues long. The germline V gene encodes CDR1 DFQATT and CDR2 SNEGSKA (reference sequence). The CDR3 loop is CSASRNQNTEAFF. CDR3 nucleotide sequence: TGCAGTGCTAGTCGGAACCAGAACACTGAAGCTTTCTTT.

This clonotype was detected a few times. The V and J genes are TRBV18 and TRBJ1-1; D not resolved. Germline-derived CDR1 and CDR2 are KGHSH and LQKENI. This CDR3 has 15 residues. Trimming cost V 3 bases and J 3 bases, with 14 bases left between them. The CDR3 nucleotides read TGTGCCAGCTCACCTACACTCGGTAAAGACACTGAAGCTTTCTTT. This sequence encodes CASSPTLGKDTEAFF.

This clonotype has ten or more counts. The V gene is TRBV5-1, the J gene TRBJ2-7, with 8 bases fitting TRBD1. Trimming took 4 bases from V and 2 from J; bases not matched to a gene: 5. The CDR3 loop spans 14 amino acids. Germline V gene data show CDR1 as SGHRS and CDR2 as YFSETQ. The CDR3 coding sequence is TGCGCCAGCAGCAGACAGGGGACCACCTACGAGCAGTACTTC. This gives the protein CASSRQGTTYEQYF.

This clonotype was found many times. This chain uses TRBV2 with TRBJ1-4; D remains unclear. The V gene's germline CDR1 is SNHLY and CDR2 FYNNEI. The CDR3 length is 11 residues. V gave up 8 bases and J gave up 5 bases, with 6 bases separating them. CDR3 in DNA: TGTGCCAGCGCCGGGAATGAAAAACTGTTTTTT. It encodes CASAGNEKLFF. The variable domain in full, with the rest retrieved from reference TRBV2 and TRBJ1-4, is EPEVTQTPSHQVTQMGQEVILRCVPISNHLYFYWYRQILGQKVEFLVSFYNNEISEKSEIFDDQFSVERPDGSNFTLKIRSTKLEDSAMYFCASAGNEKLFFGSGTQLSVL.

This clonotype was counted ten times or more. This rearrangement joins TRBV5-1 to TRBJ1-1; 7 nucleotides agree with TRBD1. CDR3 length: 13 amino acids. Germline V gene data show CDR1 as SGHRS and CDR2 as YFSETQ. Germline trimming cut 2 bases from V and 5 bases from J; bases unmatched to any gene: 3. CDR3 amino acids: CASSLLQGTEAFF. The DNA of the CDR3 is TGCGCCAGCAGCTTATTACAGGGGACTGAAGCTTTCTTT. Based on the CDR3 plus reference TRBV5-1 and TRBJ1-1, the full variable domain is KAGVTQTPRYLIKTRGQQVTLSCSPISGHRSVSWYQQTPGQGLQFLFEYFSETQRNKGNFPGRFSGRQFSNSRSEMNVSTLELGDSALYLCASSLLQGTEAFFGQGTRLTVV.

Within the sample, this clonotype is medium-sized. This rearrangement joins TRBV28 to TRBJ1-2; D is perhaps TRBD1 (6 bases). Deletions cut 6 bases from V and 4 bases from J, with 18 bases between. Per the germline V gene, CDR1 is MDHEN and CDR2 is SYDVKM. The CDR3 is 15 residues long. CDR3 sequence reads: CASRAEGGASYGYTF. The CDR3 nucleotides are TGTGCCAGCAGGGCCGAGGGGGGGGCGAGCTATGGCTACACCTTC.

This clonotype was counted only a few times. The CDR3 region has the DNA TGTGCCAGCATAAGTACTGAGAATTCACCCCTCCACTTT. Translation gives CASISTENSPLHF. The gene calls are TRBV2 and TRBJ1-6; D gene unclear. Germline assignment: CDR1 SNHLY and CDR2 FYNNEI. V was pared by 7 bases and J by 7 bases, with 11 bases between. This CDR3 is 13 amino acids long.

There are many counts of this clonotype. The rearrangement links TRBV25-1 to TRBJ2-2; TRBD1 aligns across 8 bases. Germline CDR1 and CDR2: MGHDK and SYGVNS. The CDR3 consists of 14 residues. After removal of 3 bases from V and 3 bases from J, the junction contained 0 bases not matched to a gene. The DNA of the CDR3 is TGTGCCAGCAGTGAGGACAGGGACACCGGGGAGCTGTTTTTT. This sequence encodes CASSEDRDTGELFF. Complete variable domain (other parts from reference TRBV25-1 and TRBJ2-2): EADIYQTPRYLVIGTGKKITLECSQTMGHDKMYWYQQDPGMELHLIHYSYGVNSTEKGDLSSESTVSRIRTEHFPLTLESARPSHTSQYLCASSEDRDTGELFFGEGSRLTVL.

This clonotype was seen repeatedly, ten times or more. The chain joins TRBV28 to TRBJ2-7, with 10 nucleotides matching TRBD1. Germline lookup yields CDR1 MDHEN and CDR2 SYDVKM. The V gene end was trimmed by 6 bases and the J gene end by 4 bases; junction bases not matched to a gene: 15. The CDR3 loop spans 17 amino acids. CDR3 bases: TGTGCCAGCAGCCATAGGCCCGGGACAGGGGACGGATACGAGCAGTACTTC. It codes for CASSHRPGTGDGYEQYF. Complete variable domain (other parts from reference TRBV28 and TRBJ2-7): DVKVTQSSRYLVKRTGEKVFLECVQDMDHENMFWYRQDPGLGLRLIYFSYDVKMKEKGDIPEGYSVSREKKERFSLILESASTNQTSMYLCASSHRPGTGDGYEQYFGPGTRLTVT.

This clonotype turned up a few times. V usage is TRBV5-1 and J usage is TRBJ1-4; D unresolved. Germline V gives CDR1 SGHRS, CDR2 YFSETQ. The CDR3 consists of 12 residues. V was clipped by 2 bases and J by 5 bases, with 4 bases between them. Here the CDR3 reads CASSLPNEKLFF. Written as DNA, the CDR3 is TGCGCCAGCAGCTTACCGAATGAAAAACTGTTTTTT.

This clonotype was counted at least ten times. It is unclear where the CDR3 begins or ends on the DNA, so no DNA is shown, and the CDR3 is as TCRdb lists it. The V call is TRBV28, the J call TRBJ2-7; TRBD2 is the table's D call and was not checked against the DNA. The CDR3 is 14 residues long, ends included. CDR1 is MDHEN, CDR2 SYDVKM, per germline. The CDR3 spells CASSSSNSGYEQYF.

This clonotype has a count of ten or more. This rearrangement joins TRBV6-5 to TRBJ2-1; TRBD2 is a possible D gene (6 bases). Germline V CDR1 and CDR2: MNHEY, SVGAGI. V lost 6 bases, J lost 5 bases, and 17 bases lay in between. The CDR3 covers 15 residues. CDR3 sequence: CASSYRRDFHNEQFF. The CDR3 DNA reads TGTGCCAGCAGCTACCGACGGGACTTCCACAATGAGCAGTTCTTC.

The genes are TRBV20-1 and TRBJ2-1; D uncertain. The germline CDR1 and CDR2 sequences are DFQATT and SNEGSKA (reference sequence). The V gene lost 1 base and the J gene lost 2 bases, with 12 bases spanning the gap. The CDR3 sequence is 15 residues long. The CDR3 bases are TGCAGTGCTAGAGGGACCCCCCCCGCCTACAATGAGCAGTTCTTC. It encodes CSARGTPPAYNEQFF.

This clonotype has ten or more counts. This chain links TRBV15 with TRBJ2-2, with a weak D call TRBD1 (5 bases). Trimming pared 4 bases from V and 9 bases from J, leaving 27 bases between. The CDR3 covers 18 residues. Per the germline V gene, CDR1 is LNHNV and CDR2 is YYDKDF (reference sequence). The DNA of the CDR3 is TGTGCCACCAGCACCATAAATCCAGGGCAGGGTTGGACCCGGGAGCTGTTTTTT. Translation gives CATSTINPGQGWTRELFF.

About this clonotype itself: This may be a read error: a much more frequent sequence differs by one nucleotide. The rearrangement joins TRBV14 to TRBJ2-2, with D hard to call. The CDR3 loop spans 12 amino acids. Germline V gene data show CDR1 as SGHDN and CDR2 as FVKESK. The CDR3 is CVSQEGPGELFF. The CDR3 nucleotides read TGTGTCAGCCAAGAAGGGCCCGGGGAGCTGTTTTTT.

The chain uses TRBV4-2 and TRBJ2-3, with TRBD2 as a possible D gene (7 bases). V lost 3 bases and J 2 bases, leaving 12 bases between the germline ends. Germline lookup yields CDR1 LGHNA and CDR2 YNFKEQ. The CDR3 sequence is 15 residues long. CDR3 sequence reads: CASSHKGGNTDTQYF. The CDR3 DNA is TGTGCCAGCAGCCACAAGGGGGGGAACACAGATACGCAGTATTTT.

This clonotype was seen ten or more times. The V call is TRBV6-2 or TRBV6-3, the J call TRBJ1-1; a possible D gene is TRBD1 (5 bases). CDR1 MNHEY and CDR2 SVGEGT come from the germline V gene. CDR3 length: 15 residues. Trimming stripped 4 bases from V and 1 base from J, with 13 bases between. DNA of the CDR3: TGTGCCAGCAGTTCGGGACCAAGACAGAACACTGAAGCTTTCTTT. Protein sequence: CASSSGPRQNTEAFF.

This clonotype was counted only a few times. This chain uses TRBV9 with TRBJ2-1, with D possibly called TRBD1 or TRBD2 (5 bases each). The germline V and J ends were trimmed by 4 bases and 4 bases, with 12 bases remaining between them. The CDR3 is made up of 14 amino acids. From germline, CDR1 is SGDLS and CDR2 YYNGEE. This CDR3 is CASSLRWGYNEQFF. The CDR3 nucleotides read TGTGCCAGCAGCCTGCGGTGGGGGTACAATGAGCAGTTCTTC.

This clonotype was found many times. V is TRBV25-1 and J is TRBJ2-7, with 7 bases lining up with TRBD1. Trimming removed 4 bases from V and 1 base from J; junction bases left unmatched: 10. The CDR3 has 16 residues. CDR1 is MGHDK, CDR2 SYGVNS, per germline. CDR3: CASSASRQGRSYEQYF. CDR3 DNA: TGTGCCAGCAGTGCCTCTCGACAGGGCCGATCCTACGAGCAGTACTTC.

This clonotype showed up many times. J is TRBJ1-1 and V is TRBV12-5; 7 bases are a match to TRBD1. The CDR3 is 14 amino acids. Trimming at V came to 6 bases and at J to 6 bases, leaving 10 bases not matched to a gene. Germline V gene data show CDR1 as LGHNT and CDR2 as FRNRAP. The DNA for the CDR3 is TGTGCTAGTGGCCCGGGACAGTTTAACTCTGAAGCTTTCTTT. This translates into CASGPGQFNSEAFF.

This clonotype was seen at least ten times. The rearrangement uses TRBV9 and TRBJ1-1; 7 nucleotides match TRBD1. The CDR3 has 13 amino acids. V dropped 2 bases and J dropped 7; count of bases not matched to a gene: 5. The V gene's germline CDR1 is SGDLS and CDR2 YYNGEE. The CDR3 sequence is CASSVGGDSEAFF. CDR3 coding DNA: TGTGCCAGCAGCGTTGGGGGGGACAGTGAAGCTTTCTTT.